The next 12 T cell receptor beta chains were all read from a single sample in a study of regulatory T cells in long-lasting Graves disease. Time point indicated: persistent/refractory GD, antithyroid drugs over 5 years with positive TRAb. PBMC-derived RNA was used for the TCR library. TCR beta libraries were built with iRepertoire HTBI primers and Arm-PCR of CDR3 regions. TCRdb re-called the multiplex PCR reads with MiXCR, one entry per CDR3 protein. The sample yields roughly 300,000 distinct CDR3 sequences, roughly a fifth seen once. The starting material was peripheral blood mononuclear cells (PBMCs), obtained when the disease was refractory, from a patient treated with antithyroid drugs. The receptors stem from a female donor with Graves disease.

CDR3 in DNA: TGTGCCAGCAGCTCCGATAACACCGGGGAGCTGTTTTTT. Protein: CASSSDNTGELFF. The chain couples TRBV7-3 to TRBJ2-2, with D hard to call. Trimming stripped 4 bases from V and 2 bases from J, with 5 bases between. This CDR3 has 13 amino acids. Germline values: CDR1 SGHTA, CDR2 FQGTGA. Full variable domain (remainder filled in from reference TRBV7-3 and TRBJ2-2): GAGVSQTPSNKVTEKGKYVELRCDPISGHTALYWYRQSLGQGPEFLIYFQGTGAADDSGLPNDRFFAVRPEGSVSTLKIQRTERGDSAVYLCASSSDNTGELFFGEGSRLTVL.

This clonotype has more than one count but fewer than ten. The chain carries TRBV24-1 and TRBJ2-7; D is ambiguous. The CDR3 is 13 residues long. CDR1 KGHDR and CDR2 SFDVKD come from the germline V gene. V was clipped by 7 bases and J by 5 bases, with 14 bases between them. The CDR3 reads CATSLTATDEQYF. The CDR3 DNA reads as TGTGCCACCAGCCTAACCGCGACGGACGAGCAGTACTTC.

This clonotype was seen a handful of times. The chain uses TRBV7-2 and TRBJ1-5; D call uncertain. CDR1 SGHTA and CDR2 FQGNSA come from the germline V gene. The CDR3 runs 14 residues. V was trimmed by 5 bases and J by 0 bases, leaving 8 bases between them. For the CDR3, the DNA is TGTGCCAGCAGCCAAGGCCATAGCAATCAGCCCCAGCATTTT. This codes for CASSQGHSNQPQHF.

This clonotype appeared a few times. The gene calls are TRBV19 and TRBJ1-4; TRBD1 aligns across 7 bases. The CDR3 length is 14 residues. From germline, CDR1 is LNHDA and CDR2 SQIVND (reference sequence). V was clipped by 2 bases and J by 9 bases; unmatched bases: 6. The chain's CDR3 is CASSIKGGVKKLFF. The DNA for the CDR3 is TGTGCCAGTAGTATAAAAGGGGGCGTGAAAAAACTGTTTTTT.

This clonotype was detected ten times or more. This chain links TRBV7-2 with TRBJ2-7; 10 bases are a match to TRBD1. This CDR3 contains 14 residues. CDR1 and CDR2 (germline): SGHTA, FQGNSA. Germline trimming cut 6 bases from V and 2 bases from J; bases unmatched to any gene: 4. CDR3 DNA: TGTGCCAGCAGTAGCGGACAGGGGGCCTACGAGCAGTACTTC. Protein sequence: CASSSGQGAYEQYF.

This clonotype was seen more than once but under ten times. Relative to the germline gene, one junction end is altered; a read error may explain this. The chain recombines TRBV6-2 or TRBV6-3 with TRBJ2-2; 10 bases fit TRBD2. Germline V CDR1 and CDR2: MNHEY, SVGEGT. The CDR3 covers 16 residues. CDR3 nucleotides: TGTGCCTGCAGCTTCCGGACTAGCGGGAACACCGGGGAGCTGTTTTTT. This encodes CACSFRTSGNTGELFF.

The chain employs TRBV7-9 and TRBJ2-5; 10 bases are shared with TRBD1. The germline CDR1 and CDR2 sequences are SEHNR and FQNEAQ (reference sequence). V gave up 2 bases and J gave up 5 bases; unmatched junction bases: 11. There are 17 residues in the CDR3. The CDR3 is CASSLSFRDRGLETQYF. DNA of the CDR3: TGTGCCAGCAGCTTAAGTTTTCGGGACAGGGGATTGGAGACCCAGTACTTC.

This clonotype appeared many times. The chain employs TRBV12-5 and TRBJ1-1; the D gene is possibly TRBD1 (6 bases). This CDR3 has 14 residues. V lost 6 bases and J 1 base, leaving 12 bases between the germline ends. Germline loops: CDR1 LGHNT, CDR2 FRNRAP. The CDR3 sequence: CASGQTGPNTEAFF. DNA for the CDR3: TGTGCTAGTGGGCAGACAGGACCGAACACTGAAGCTTTCTTT.

This clonotype has a count of ten or more. The V and J genes are TRBV3-1 and TRBJ2-2; a possible D gene is TRBD2 (6 bases). Looked up from germline, CDR1 is LGHDT and CDR2 is YNNKEL (reference sequence). This CDR3 is 14 amino acids long. V lost 1 base to trimming and J lost 5 bases, with 8 bases between them. The CDR3: CASSQGRGTGELFF. CDR3 nucleotides: TGTGCCAGCAGCCAAGGTCGGGGGACCGGGGAGCTGTTTTTT.

This clonotype was counted a few times. The genes are TRBV20-1 and TRBJ1-4; no clear D. The V end was cut by 0 bases, the J end by 5 bases, with 13 bases between. Germline CDR1 and CDR2: DFQATT and SNEGSKA (reference sequence). CDR3 length: 15 residues. CDR3 sequence: CSAREGWKPNEKLFF. In DNA, the CDR3 is TGCAGTGCTAGAGAGGGTTGGAAGCCGAATGAAAAACTGTTTTTT.

CDR3 amino acids: CASSLVQGEFTGELFF. CDR3 nucleotides: TGTGCCAGCAGCTTGGTACAGGGGGAGTTCACCGGGGAGCTGTTTTTT. V and J are TRBV7-6 and TRBJ2-2; TRBD1 agrees at 8 bases. The CDR3 spans 16 residues. The germline gives CDR1 SGHVS, CDR2 FNYEAQ. V lost 3 bases, J lost 4 bases, and 7 bases stayed unmatched.

In nucleotides, the CDR3 is TGCAGCGTTGCCCGTTCGGGACAGACCATGGGGAACACTGAAGCTTTCTTT. Amino acid sequence: CSVARSGQTMGNTEAFF. The V and J genes are TRBV29-1 and TRBJ1-1; 7 bases map to TRBD1. Per the germline V gene, CDR1 is SQVTM and CDR2 is ANQGSEA. The CDR3 is made up of 17 amino acids. V shed 4 bases, J shed 1 base, and the junction held 15 bases outside the gene matches.